Following are 2 T cell receptor beta chains from one sample sequenced in a study of cytomegalovirus exposure and HLA in healthy donors. The study ran its PCR with 60 Vbeta and 13 Jbeta primers. Produced via immunoSEQ multiplex PCR; TCRdb's table is partial and in-frame only. The sample records roughly 100,000 clones, around 77% being singletons. The sequenced material came from PBMCs. All receptors come from a female donor in good health and CMV-seronegative.

This clone showed up just once. V usage is TRBV7-8 and J usage is TRBJ2-7; 10 nucleotides align to TRBD2. The length of the CDR3 is 15 residues. Germline values: CDR1 SGHVS, CDR2 FQNEAQ. Trimming cost V 4 bases and J 2 bases; bases outside gene matches: 5. Here the CDR3 DNA reads TGTGCCAGCAGCTATGCAACTAGCGGGACCTACGAGCAGTACTTC. This sequence encodes CASSYATSGTYEQYF.

This clone came up a few times. CDR3 nucleotides: TGCGCCAGCAGCTTGGGGGATGGGGCATATGGCTACACCTTC. This translates into CASSLGDGAYGYTF. The V and J genes are TRBV5-1 and TRBJ1-2; weak D call: TRBD1 (5 bases). V was pared by 0 bases and J by 5 bases, with 11 bases between. The CDR3 is made up of 14 amino acids. The germline gives CDR1 SGHRS, CDR2 YFSETQ.